The following is a T cell receptor (beta chain) sequence with its context. Its antigen is unknown. Treatment noted: approximately nine-day PBMC culture with coronavirus spike peptide pools or control peptides (ViraFEST assay). This entry belongs to a study of vaccination and CD4 T cells after COVID-19. Study context: Six males and four females constituted the convalescent cohort, two of whom were Hispanic.

Cultured CD4+ T cell DNA was sequenced using the Oncomine TCR Beta short-read assay. TCRdb reprocessed the PCR reads via MiXCR and lists one record per CDR3 protein. Of some 18,000 distinct CDR3 sequences in the sample, 45% to 70% were seen once. Sequenced input: CD4+ T cells from blood, cultured in vitro. This receptor was obtained from a human donor who had recovered from COVID-19.

Written as DNA, the CDR3 is TGTGCCAGCAGTTACGACCGGGACCCTCGACCGGAGACCCAGTACTTC. This codes for CASSYDRDPRPETQYF. The chain employs TRBV6-5 and TRBJ2-5, with D tentatively TRBD1 or TRBD2 (5 bases each). This CDR3 spans 16 amino acids. The V gene's germline CDR1 is MNHEY and CDR2 SVGAGI. Trimming shortened V by 2 bases and J by 5 bases, and 18 bases separated the two germline ends.